The clone carrying this T cell receptor beta chain was observed at least ten times. Time point specified: newly diagnosed GD, antithyroid drugs for less than 3 months. Researchers made the TCR library from RNA that was extracted from PBMCs. This specimen comes from a study of regulatory T cells in long-lasting Graves disease. Through Arm-PCR of CDR3 regions and iRepertoire HTBI primers, TCR beta libraries were built. MiXCR was run by TCRdb on the multiplex PCR reads, yielding one entry per CDR3 protein. The sample contains roughly 610,000 distinct CDR3 sequences, about 16% of which appear only once. The same sample was also used in a study of T cells in Graves' hyperthyroidism and ophthalmopathy.

The TCR originated in a man between 18 and 29 years old with Graves disease. Sequencing was performed on peripheral blood mononuclear cells (PBMCs), taken at new diagnosis, from a patient treated with antithyroid drugs.

Written as DNA, the CDR3 is TGTGCCAGCAGCCCCTCCGGCCGGGACAATGAGCAGTTCTTC. It yields the protein CASSPSGRDNEQFF. The genes are TRBV11-2 and TRBJ2-1; no definite D call. Looked up from germline, CDR1 is SGHAT and CDR2 is FQNNGV. The CDR3 length is 14 residues. Trimming left V 5 bases short and J 5 bases short, with 13 bases between. The variable domain in full, with the rest retrieved from reference TRBV11-2 and TRBJ2-1, is EAGVAQSPRYKIIEKRQSVAFWCNPISGHATLYWYQQILGQGPKLLIQFQNNGVVDDSQLPKDRFSAERLKGVDSTLKIQPAKLEDSAVYLCASSPSGRDNEQFFGPGTRLTVL.